This T cell receptor beta chain came from a study of molecular identifiers for immune sequencing clone quantification. TCRdb redid the calling of the PCR reads with MiXCR, one entry per CDR3 protein. Of 350,000 or so distinct CDR3 sequences listed, around a fifth are singletons. This clonotype was detected only a few times. The sample comprised naive CD8+ T cells from blood, with Jurkat cell RNA spiked in. Noted subset: FACS-sorted CD8+CD4-CCR7+CD45RA+ naive T cells. This receptor was identified in a human donor in good health. Some libraries in this study had Jurkat cell RNA spiked in.

Here the CDR3 DNA reads TGTGCCAGCGCCCACCTCCACGAGCAGTACTTC. Its protein is CASAHLHEQYF. J is TRBJ2-7 and V is TRBV27, with D hard to call. V was pared by 8 bases and J by 5 bases, with 10 bases between. CDR1 and CDR2 (germline): MNHEY, SMNVEV (reference sequence). The CDR3 loop spans 11 amino acids.